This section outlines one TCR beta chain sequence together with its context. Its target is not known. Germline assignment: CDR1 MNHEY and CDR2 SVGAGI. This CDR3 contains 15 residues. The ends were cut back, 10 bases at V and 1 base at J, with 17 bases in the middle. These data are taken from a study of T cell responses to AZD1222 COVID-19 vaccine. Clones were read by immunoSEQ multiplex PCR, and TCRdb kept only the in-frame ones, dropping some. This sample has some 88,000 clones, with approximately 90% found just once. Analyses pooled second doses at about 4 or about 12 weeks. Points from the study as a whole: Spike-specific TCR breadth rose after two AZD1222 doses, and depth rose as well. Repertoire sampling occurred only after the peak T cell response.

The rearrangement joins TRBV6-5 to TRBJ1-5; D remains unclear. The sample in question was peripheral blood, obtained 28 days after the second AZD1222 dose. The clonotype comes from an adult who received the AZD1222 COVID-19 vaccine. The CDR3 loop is CAILQGFGSNQPQHF. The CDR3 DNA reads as TGTGCCATCTTACAAGGGTTTGGGAGCAATCAGCCCCAGCATTTT.